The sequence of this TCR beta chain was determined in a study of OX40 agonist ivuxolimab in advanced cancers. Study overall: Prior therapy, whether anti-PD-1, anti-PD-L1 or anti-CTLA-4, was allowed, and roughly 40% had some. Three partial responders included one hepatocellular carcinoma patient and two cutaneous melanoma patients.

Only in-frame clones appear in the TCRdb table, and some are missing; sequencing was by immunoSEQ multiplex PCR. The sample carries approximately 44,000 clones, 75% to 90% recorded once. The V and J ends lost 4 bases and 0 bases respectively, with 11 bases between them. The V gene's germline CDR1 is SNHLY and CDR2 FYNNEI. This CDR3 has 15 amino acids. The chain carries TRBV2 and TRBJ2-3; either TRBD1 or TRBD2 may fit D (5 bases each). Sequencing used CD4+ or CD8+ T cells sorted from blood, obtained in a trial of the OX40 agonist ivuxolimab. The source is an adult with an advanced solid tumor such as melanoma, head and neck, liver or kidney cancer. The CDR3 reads CASSVGTGSTDTQYF. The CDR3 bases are TGTGCCAGCAGTGTTGGGACGGGTAGCACAGATACGCAGTATTTT.